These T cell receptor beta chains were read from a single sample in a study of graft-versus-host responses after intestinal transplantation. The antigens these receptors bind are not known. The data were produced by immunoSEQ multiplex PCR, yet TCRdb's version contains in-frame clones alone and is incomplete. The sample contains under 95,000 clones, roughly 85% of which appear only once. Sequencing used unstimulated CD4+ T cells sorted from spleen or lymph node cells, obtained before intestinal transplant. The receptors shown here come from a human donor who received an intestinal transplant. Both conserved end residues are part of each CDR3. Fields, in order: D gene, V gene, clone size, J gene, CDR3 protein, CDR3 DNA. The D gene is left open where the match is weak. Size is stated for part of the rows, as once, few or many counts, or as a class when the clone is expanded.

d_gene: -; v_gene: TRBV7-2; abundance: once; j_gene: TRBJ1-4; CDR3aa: CASSLLLDTTNEKLFF; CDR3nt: TGTGCCAGCAGCTTATTATTGGACACGACAAATGAAAAACTGTTTTTT
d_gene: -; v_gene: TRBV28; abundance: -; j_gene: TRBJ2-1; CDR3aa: CASSPDRMTYNEQFF; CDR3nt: TGTGCCAGCAGTCCCGACAGGATGACCTACAATGAGCAGTTCTTC
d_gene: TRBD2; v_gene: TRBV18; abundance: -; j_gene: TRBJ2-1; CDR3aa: CASSPSRGGYNEQFF; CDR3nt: TGTGCCAGCTCACCATCCCGGGGGGGGTACAATGAGCAGTTCTTC
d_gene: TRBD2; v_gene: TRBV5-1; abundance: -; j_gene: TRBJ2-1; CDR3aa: CASSRGTSGVDNEQFF; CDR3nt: TGCGCCAGCAGCAGGGGGACTAGCGGGGTGGACAATGAGCAGTTCTTC
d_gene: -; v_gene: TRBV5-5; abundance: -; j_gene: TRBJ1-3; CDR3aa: CASSLAGSSGNTIYF; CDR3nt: TGTGCCAGCAGCTTGGCGGGGAGCTCTGGAAACACCATATATTTT
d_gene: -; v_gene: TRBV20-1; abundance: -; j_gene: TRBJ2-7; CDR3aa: CSASRQEGQYF; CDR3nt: TGCAGTGCTAGCCGGCAGGAGGGGCAGTACTTC
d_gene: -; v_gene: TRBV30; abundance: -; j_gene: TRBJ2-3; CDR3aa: CAWTSAASDTQYF; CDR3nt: TGTGCCTGGACTTCTGCGGCCTCAGATACGCAGTATTTT
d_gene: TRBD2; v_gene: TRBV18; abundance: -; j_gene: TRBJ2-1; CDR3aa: CASSRNLAGAGNEQFF; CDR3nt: TGTGCCAGCTCACGCAATCTAGCGGGAGCAGGCAATGAGCAGTTCTTC
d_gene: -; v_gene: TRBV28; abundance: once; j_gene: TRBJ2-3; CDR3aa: CASSPYRNTQYF; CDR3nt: TGTGCCAGCAGTCCGTATAGAAATACGCAGTATTTT
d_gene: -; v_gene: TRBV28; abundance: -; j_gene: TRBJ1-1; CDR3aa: CASSGTDTEAFF; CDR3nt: TGTGCCAGCAGTGGAACAGACACTGAAGCTTTCTTT
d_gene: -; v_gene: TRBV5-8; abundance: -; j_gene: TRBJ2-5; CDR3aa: CASNQGGETQYF; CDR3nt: TGTGCCAGCAACCAAGGAGGGGAGACCCAGTACTTC
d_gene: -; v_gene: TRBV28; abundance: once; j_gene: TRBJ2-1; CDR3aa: CASTTGGGFNEQFF; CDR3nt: TGTGCCAGCACCACAGGGGGGGGTTTCAATGAGCAGTTCTTC
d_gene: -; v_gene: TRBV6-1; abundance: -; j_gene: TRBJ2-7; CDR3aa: CASSGGALGLYEQYF; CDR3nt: TGTGCCAGCAGTGGTGGGGCCTTAGGCCTCTACGAGCAGTACTTC
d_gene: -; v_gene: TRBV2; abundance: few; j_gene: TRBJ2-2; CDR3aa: CASKAWGDTGELFF; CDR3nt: TGTGCCAGCAAAGCGTGGGGCGACACCGGGGAGCTGTTTTTT
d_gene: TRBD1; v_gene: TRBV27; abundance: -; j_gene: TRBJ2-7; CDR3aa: CASSLKGTGSGSYEQYF; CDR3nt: TGTGCCAGCAGTTTAAAAGGGACAGGGAGCGGCTCCTACGAGCAGTACTTC
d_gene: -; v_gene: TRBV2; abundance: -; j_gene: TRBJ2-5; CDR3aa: CASSRGETQYF; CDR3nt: TGTGCCAGCAGTAGGGGGGAGACCCAGTACTTC